The 10 T cell receptor beta chains below all came from one sample that was sequenced in a study of T cells in Graves' hyperthyroidism and ophthalmopathy. The CDR3 regions of TCR beta were amplified from RNA transcripts. TCR CDR3 underwent first-round RT-PCR with the HTBI primer set. TCRdb reanalysed the multiplex PCR reads using MiXCR and keeps one entry per CDR3 protein. The sample lists hundreds of thousands of distinct CDR3 sequences, about 14% occurring once. The specimen sequenced was blood. These receptors came from a woman aged 18-29 years with Graves' hyperthyroidism.

This clonotype occurred many times. The rearrangement uses TRBV20-1 and TRBJ1-3, with D possibly matching TRBD1 (5 bases). The germline V and J ends were trimmed by 3 bases and 2 bases, with 8 bases remaining between them. CDR1 DFQATT and CDR2 SNEGSKA come from the germline V gene (reference sequence). The CDR3 has 13 amino acids. In DNA, the CDR3 is TGCAGTGCTAGGCAACAGGCTGGAAACACCATATATTTT. Translating it yields CSARQQAGNTIYF.

This clonotype appeared many times. This sequence joins TRBV18 and TRBJ2-1; no firm D call. Deletions cut 6 bases from V and 10 bases from J, with 10 bases between. Germline-derived CDR1 and CDR2 are KGHSH and LQKENI. The length of the CDR3 is 11 residues. CDR3 amino acids: CASSPTQEQFF. In DNA, the CDR3 is TGTGCCAGCTCTCCTACTCAGGAGCAGTTCTTC. The whole variable domain, filled in from reference TRBV18 and TRBJ2-1, reads NAGVMQNPRHLVRRRGQEARLRCSPMKGHSHVYWYRQLPEEGLKFMVYLQKENIIDESGMPKERFSAEFPKEGPSILRIQQVVRGDSAAYFCASSPTQEQFFGPGTRLTVL.

This clonotype was seen many times. This chain links TRBV12-3 or TRBV12-4 with TRBJ2-3; D may match TRBD1 or TRBD2 (5 bases each). V gave up 6 bases and J gave up 0 bases, with 13 bases separating them. CDR3 length: 15 residues. The CDR3 here is CASSPEGPSTDTQYF. The CDR3 DNA is TGTGCCAGCAGCCCAGAGGGACCCAGCACAGATACGCAGTATTTT.

This clonotype was detected ten times or more. This CDR3 is CASSSPTVGYEQYF. The CDR3 DNA sequence: TGTGCCAGCAGTTCCCCCACGGTGGGCTACGAGCAGTACTTC. The chain couples TRBV28 to TRBJ2-7; D gene ambiguous. Trimming removed 4 bases from V and 3 bases from J, with 13 bases in between. Germline values: CDR1 MDHEN, CDR2 SYDVKM. CDR3 size: 14 residues.

This chain joins TRBV12-3 or TRBV12-4 and TRBJ2-3, with D perhaps matching TRBD2 (6 bases). CDR3 length: 13 residues. With 5 bases removed from V and 3 bases from J, the gap between germline ends came to 9 bases. The CDR3 is CASSEGRTDTQYF. The CDR3 bases are TGTGCCAGCAGTGAAGGGAGGACAGATACGCAGTATTTT.

This clonotype showed up just a few times. Just one base apart from a much larger clone, this may be a read error. This chain joins TRBV5-4 and TRBJ1-1, with D maybe TRBD1 (5 bases). Looked up from germline, CDR1 is SGHNT and CDR2 is YYREEE (reference sequence). Trimming stripped 1 base from V and 7 bases from J, with 8 bases between. The CDR3 sequence is 12 residues long. CDR3 amino acids: CASSLKGFEAFF. The CDR3 DNA reads as TGTGCCAGCAGCTTGAAGGGGTTTGAAGCTTTCTTT.

This clonotype was seen a few times. The chain carries TRBV7-9 and TRBJ2-1; the D gene could be TRBD1 or TRBD2 (5 bases each). V was trimmed by 6 bases and J by 0 bases, leaving 12 bases between them. Germline values: CDR1 SEHNR, CDR2 FQNEAQ (reference sequence). This CDR3 has 15 residues. CDR3 protein: CASSRGEGSYNEQFF. CDR3 nucleotides: TGTGCCAGCAGTCGAGGGGAAGGCTCCTACAATGAGCAGTTCTTC.

This clonotype was counted ten times or more. The chain uses TRBV5-1 and TRBJ2-3, with a tentative D call TRBD2 (6 bases). With 2 bases removed from V and 2 bases from J, the gap between germline ends came to 9 bases. This CDR3 has 14 residues. CDR1 is SGHRS, CDR2 YFSETQ, per germline. CDR3 sequence reads: CASSFSGLTDTQYF. Written as DNA, the CDR3 is TGCGCCAGCAGCTTTAGCGGTCTCACAGATACGCAGTATTTT.

In its sample, this clonotype was seen many times. The chain combines TRBV7-9 with TRBJ1-1, with no clear D. The germline gives CDR1 SEHNR, CDR2 FQNEAQ (reference sequence). V was trimmed by 5 bases and J by 2 bases, leaving 6 bases between them. This CDR3 has 12 amino acids. The CDR3 DNA reads as TGTGCCAGCAGCGTCCAAAACACTGAAGCTTTCTTT. Protein sequence: CASSVQNTEAFF.

V is TRBV2 and J is TRBJ2-3; 8 nucleotides match TRBD2. The CDR3 runs to 14 residues. The germline gives CDR1 SNHLY, CDR2 FYNNEI. The CDR3 DNA reads as TGTGCTTCTGGACCGGGACTAGTGACAGATACGCAGTATTTT. It is translated as CASGPGLVTDTQYF.